This T cell receptor beta chain stems from a study of read filtering for tumor transcriptome and immune sequencing (dated by TCRdb to 2020 to 2021). General notes on the study: Of the patients in the cohort, around 17 were male and more than 12 were female, and their mean age was roughly 68 years, with a range of about 45 to 90. TCR-region mapped reads per sample ranged from about 3.5 to 10.27 million with IR-seq versus only about 80 to 1,300 with RNA-seq. Whole-transcriptome libraries were prepared with the TruSeq RNA Access Library Prep Kit after DNase treatment. Under revised international staging, fewer than ten patients fell into R-ISS I, around 15 into R-ISS II and 7 into R-ISS III. Using the same bone marrow samples, the study ran both targeted immune repertoire sequencing and bulk whole-transcriptome sequencing and then compared the TCR repertoires from each method. A main aim was a read-filtering strategy for immune repertoire data, specifically whether clonotypes supported by a single read should be removed. Overall study outcomes, separate from this receptor: Single-read clonotypes made up roughly 82% of clonotypes but about 3.6% of total reads in IR-seq, and 70% to 75% of clonotypes and 35% to 55% of reads in RNA-seq. The correlation between IR-seq and RNA-seq shared clonotype proportions was increased by removal of single-read clonotypes. Clonotypes were captured by IR-seq at much higher depth and more reliably than by RNA-seq, and smaller IR-seq throughput was sufficient for identification of most shared clonotypes. The sorted CD138-negative fraction was composed of a mixed bone marrow immune population rather than of purified T cells.

The Immunoverse kit was used to build TCR libraries from about 400 ng RNA, with molecular barcoded adaptors covering alpha/delta and beta/gamma chains. The same RNA used for transcriptome sequencing was used for TCR library preparation. An Illumina HiSeq 4000 with 2 x 150 cycles was used to sequence the TCR libraries. On the study's bioinformatics: TCR reads were aligned to human V, D, J and C references and assembled into CDR3 clonotypes with MiXCR, including quality filtering and error correction. The tcR package in R was used for analysis of clonotype counts and gene usage diversity. Raw mapping reads were checked after the RNA-seq reads had been mapped by STAR aligner version 2.5.3a onto the human GRCh37 genome. To test how sequencing depth affects detected clonotypes, IR-seq fastq files were randomly downsampled with Seqtk 1.3. TCRdb passed the public sequencing reads through fastp at Q25 and MiXCR, retaining productive beta sequences. Rows are unified per CDR3 protein, each entry keeping the most common DNA and genes. The V and J calls follow TCRdb's processing rather than the paper's. The table for this sample lists 35,000 to 40,000 distinct CDR3 sequences; around 15% of them were counted only once. 15% to 20% of the sample comes from the top ten.

CDR1 SQVTM and CDR2 ANQGSEA were looked up in the germline V gene. Trimming accounts for 7 bases at V and 4 bases at J, while the number of junction bases matched to no gene is 4. The CDR3 measures 13 amino acids from cysteine to phenylalanine. Only the CDR3 DNA stays, 39 bases, in frame from base 1. Every patient had bone marrow sampled at the time of active disease. Bone marrow mononuclear cells were isolated by Ficoll-Hypaque density gradient centrifugation. Myeloma plasma cells were removed and CD138-negative cells were obtained by negative selection following labeling with CD138 magnetic microbeads on a MACS separator. Purity of the isolated cells was checked by flow cytometry on an Attune NxT using CD138 antibodies. Total RNA was extracted using TRIzol reagent and was quantified on a NanoDrop spectrophotometer. For each patient, paired RNA-seq and IR-seq were run on the CD138-negative bone marrow sample from that patient.

This clonotype is assessed as medium-sized (0.01 to 0.1%). Its target antigen remains unknown. The sample holds no much larger clone one base away, and base qualities are not on file. The chain joins TRBV29-1 to TRBJ2-1, with 10 bases aligning to TRBD1. Specimen: a population of CD138-negative cells sorted from bone marrow. The sample's cell subset or site, from its label and the paper: bone marrow mononuclear cells depleted of CD138+ plasma/myeloma cells by negative magnetic selection. The TCR sequence derives from a donor aged 40 or older with multiple myeloma. The sequenced DNA: TGCAGCGACGGGACAGGGGCTTACAATGAGCAGTTCTTC. The translation is CSDGTGAYNEQFF.